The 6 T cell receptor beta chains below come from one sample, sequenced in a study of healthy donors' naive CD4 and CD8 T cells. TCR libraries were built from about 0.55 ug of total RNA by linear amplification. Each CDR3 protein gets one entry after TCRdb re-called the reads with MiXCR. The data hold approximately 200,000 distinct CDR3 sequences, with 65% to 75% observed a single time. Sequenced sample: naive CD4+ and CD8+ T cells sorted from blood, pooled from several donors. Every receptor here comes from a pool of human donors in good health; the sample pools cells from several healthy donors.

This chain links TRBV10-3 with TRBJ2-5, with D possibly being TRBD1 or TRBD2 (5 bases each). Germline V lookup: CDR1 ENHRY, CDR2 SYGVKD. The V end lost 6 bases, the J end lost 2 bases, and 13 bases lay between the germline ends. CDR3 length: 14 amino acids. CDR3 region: CAIRGDLDQETQYF. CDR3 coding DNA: TGTGCCATCAGAGGGGACCTCGATCAAGAGACCCAGTACTTC.

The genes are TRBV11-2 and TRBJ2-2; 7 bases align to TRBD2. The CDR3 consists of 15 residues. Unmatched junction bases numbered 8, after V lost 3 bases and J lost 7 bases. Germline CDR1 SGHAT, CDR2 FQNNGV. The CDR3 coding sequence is TGTGCCAGCAGCTTTTCAGGGAGGGCCTTCGGGGAGCTGTTTTTT. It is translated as CASSFSGRAFGELFF. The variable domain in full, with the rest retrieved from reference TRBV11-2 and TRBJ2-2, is EAGVAQSPRYKIIEKRQSVAFWCNPISGHATLYWYQQILGQGPKLLIQFQNNGVVDDSQLPKDRFSAERLKGVDSTLKIQPAKLEDSAVYLCASSFSGRAFGELFFGEGSRLTVL.

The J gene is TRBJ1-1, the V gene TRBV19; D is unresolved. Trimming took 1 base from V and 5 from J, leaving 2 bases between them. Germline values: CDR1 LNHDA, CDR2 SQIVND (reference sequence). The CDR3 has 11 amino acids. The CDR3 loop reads CASSIGTEAFF. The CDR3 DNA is TGTGCCAGTAGTATAGGGACTGAAGCTTTCTTT.

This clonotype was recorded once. The CDR3 DNA sequence: TGCAGCGTTGAAGGCGGGACAGAGGGTCCCTACGAGCAGTACTTC. Its translation: CSVEGGTEGPYEQYF. The chain employs TRBV29-1 and TRBJ2-7; maybe TRBD1 (7 bases). This CDR3 region has 15 residues. The V and J ends lost 1 base and 2 bases respectively, with 15 bases between them. Germline assignment: CDR1 SQVTM and CDR2 ANQGSEA.

CDR3 nucleotide sequence: TGCAGCGCCTCAGAAGCCGACAGGAACACCGGGGAGCTGTTTTTT. Residues: CSASEADRNTGELFF. This rearrangement joins TRBV29-1 to TRBJ2-2; maybe TRBD1 (5 bases). The V gene lost 7 bases and the J gene lost 1 base, with 16 bases spanning the gap. The CDR3 is made up of 15 amino acids. Germline lookup yields CDR1 SQVTM and CDR2 ANQGSEA.

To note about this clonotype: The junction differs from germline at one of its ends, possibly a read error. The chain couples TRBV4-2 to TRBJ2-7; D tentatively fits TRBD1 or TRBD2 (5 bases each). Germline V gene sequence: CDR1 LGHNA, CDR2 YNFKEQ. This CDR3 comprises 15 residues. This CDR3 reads CASSQGAGGSYEQYF. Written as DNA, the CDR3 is TGCGCCAGCAGCCAGGGAGCAGGAGGTTCCTACGAGCAGTACTTC.